The source of this T cell receptor (beta chain) is a study of tumor-infiltrating lymphocytes in primary liver carcinoma. Study-wide context: Tumor stage was T1-T3 N0M0, and tumor size was 4.2 to 10 cm across. Yields of productive TCRbeta reads ranged from roughly 3.5 to 7.5 million per sample and were similar across tissue types. Points from the study as a whole: The use of bulk unsorted samples meant that CD4+ and CD8+ repertoires were not compared.

The germline gives CDR1 SGHDN, CDR2 FVKESK. After removal of 3 bases from V and 0 bases from J, the junction contained 12 bases not matched to a gene. CDR3 length: 18 residues. Blood RNA was derived from unsorted whole blood, and germline DNA was extracted too. Researchers generated TCR beta cDNA from approximately 0.55 ug of total RNA, relying on a constant-region primer. Libraries covering TCR beta were generated through three nested multiplex PCR rounds (using a slightly modified ARM-PCR). In the first two PCR rounds, TRBV1-TRBV30 forward primers were paired with a C-beta reverse primer, and each round lasted approximately 9 cycles. TCRdb re-called the multiplex PCR reads with MiXCR, one entry per CDR3 protein. Here the sample spans 250,000 to 400,000 distinct CDR3 sequences, 65% being singletons. About this clonotype: Its antigen is unknown.

This receptor was obtained from a middle-aged man with primary liver carcinoma and hepatitis B virus infection. The rearrangement links TRBV14 to TRBJ2-7; 9 nucleotides align to TRBD2. The sequenced sample was peripheral blood. This CDR3 reads CASSHASGLAGASYEQYF. In DNA, the CDR3 is TGTGCCAGCAGCCATGCGTCTGGATTAGCGGGAGCCTCCTACGAGCAGTACTTC.